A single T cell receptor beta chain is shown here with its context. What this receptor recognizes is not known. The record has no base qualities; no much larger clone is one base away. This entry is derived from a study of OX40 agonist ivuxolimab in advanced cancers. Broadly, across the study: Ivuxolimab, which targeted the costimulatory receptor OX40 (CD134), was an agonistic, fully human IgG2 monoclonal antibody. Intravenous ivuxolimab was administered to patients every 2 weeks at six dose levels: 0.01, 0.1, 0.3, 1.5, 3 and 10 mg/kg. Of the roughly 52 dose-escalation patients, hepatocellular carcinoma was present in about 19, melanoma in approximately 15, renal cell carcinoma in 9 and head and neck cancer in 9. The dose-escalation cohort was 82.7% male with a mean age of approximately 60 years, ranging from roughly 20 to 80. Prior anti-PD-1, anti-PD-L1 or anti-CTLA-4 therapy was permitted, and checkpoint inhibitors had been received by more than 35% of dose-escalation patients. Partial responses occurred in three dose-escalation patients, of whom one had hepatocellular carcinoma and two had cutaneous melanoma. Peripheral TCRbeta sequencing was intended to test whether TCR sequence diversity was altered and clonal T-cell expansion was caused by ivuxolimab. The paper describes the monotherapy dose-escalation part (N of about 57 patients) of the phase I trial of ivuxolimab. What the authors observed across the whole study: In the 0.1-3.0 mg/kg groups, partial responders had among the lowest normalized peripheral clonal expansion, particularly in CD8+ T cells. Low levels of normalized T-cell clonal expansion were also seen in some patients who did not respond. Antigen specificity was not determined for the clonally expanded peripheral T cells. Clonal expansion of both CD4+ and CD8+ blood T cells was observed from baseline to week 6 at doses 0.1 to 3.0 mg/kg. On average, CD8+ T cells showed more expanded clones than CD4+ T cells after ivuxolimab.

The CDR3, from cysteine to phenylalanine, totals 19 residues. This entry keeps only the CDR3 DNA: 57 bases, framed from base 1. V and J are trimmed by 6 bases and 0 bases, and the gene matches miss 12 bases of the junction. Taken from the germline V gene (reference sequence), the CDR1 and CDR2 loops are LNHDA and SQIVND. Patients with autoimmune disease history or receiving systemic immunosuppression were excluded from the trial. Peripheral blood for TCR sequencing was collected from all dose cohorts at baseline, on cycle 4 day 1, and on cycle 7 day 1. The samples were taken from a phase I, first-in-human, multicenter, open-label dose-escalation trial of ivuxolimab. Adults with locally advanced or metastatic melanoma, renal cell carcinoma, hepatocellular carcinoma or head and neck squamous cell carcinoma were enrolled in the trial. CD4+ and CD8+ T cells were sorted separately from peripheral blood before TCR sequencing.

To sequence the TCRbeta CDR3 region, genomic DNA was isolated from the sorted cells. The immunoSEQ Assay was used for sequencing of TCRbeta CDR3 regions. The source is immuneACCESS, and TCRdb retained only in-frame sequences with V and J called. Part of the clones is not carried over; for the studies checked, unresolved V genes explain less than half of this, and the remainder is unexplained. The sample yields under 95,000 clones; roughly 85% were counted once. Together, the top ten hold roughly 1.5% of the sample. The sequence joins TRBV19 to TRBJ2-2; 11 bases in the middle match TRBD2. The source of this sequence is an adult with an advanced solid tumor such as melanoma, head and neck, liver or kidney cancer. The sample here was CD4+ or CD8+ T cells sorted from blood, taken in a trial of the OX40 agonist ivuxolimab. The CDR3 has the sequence CASSPGVAGGFANTGELFF. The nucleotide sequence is TGTGCCAGTAGCCCAGGGGTAGCGGGGGGGTTCGCGAACACCGGGGAGCTGTTTTTT.